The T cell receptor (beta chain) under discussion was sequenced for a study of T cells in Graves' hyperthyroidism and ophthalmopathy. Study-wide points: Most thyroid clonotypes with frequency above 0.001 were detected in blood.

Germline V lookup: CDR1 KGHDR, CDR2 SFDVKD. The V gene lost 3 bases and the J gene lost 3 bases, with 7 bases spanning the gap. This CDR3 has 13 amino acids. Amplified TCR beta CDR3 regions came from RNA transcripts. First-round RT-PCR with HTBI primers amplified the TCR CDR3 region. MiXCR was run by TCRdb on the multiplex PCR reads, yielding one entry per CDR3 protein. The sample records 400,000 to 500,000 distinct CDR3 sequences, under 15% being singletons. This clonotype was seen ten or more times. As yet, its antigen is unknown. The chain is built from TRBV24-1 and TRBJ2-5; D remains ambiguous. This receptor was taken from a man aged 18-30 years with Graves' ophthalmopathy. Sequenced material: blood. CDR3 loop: CATSDGREETQYF. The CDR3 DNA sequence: TGTGCCACCAGTGATGGCCGAGAAGAGACCCAGTACTTC.